The table lists the clone carrying this TCR beta chain with a count of one. The antigen remains unidentified. Mismatch with germline at one junction end may stem from a read error. Clones were sequenced by immunoSEQ multiplex PCR, and TCRdb holds only the in-frame ones, with some missing. The sample yields roughly 50,000 clones, approximately 79% seen once. Germline loops: CDR1 SSHAT, CDR2 FNYEAQ (reference sequence). The length of the CDR3 is 13 residues. Single viable CD3+CD4+CD8-CD45RO+ cells were sorted as the memory CD4+ T cells. This sample stems from a study of memory CD4+ T cells and cytomegalovirus serostatus. Study background: Healthy Belgian adult donors included under ten CMV-positive and some 24 CMV-negative people. Study-wide results and caveats: A US-trained random forest predicted CMV serostatus with median AUC about 0.92.

V is TRBV7-7 and J is TRBJ2-5; D possibly corresponds to TRBD1 (6 bases). The sequenced sample consisted of memory CD4+ T cells from blood. This receptor was identified in an adult in good health and CMV-seronegative. CDR3 protein: CASRKQGQETQYF. Written as DNA, the CDR3 is TGTGCTAGCAGGAAACAGGGTCAAGAGACCCAGTACTTC.